This T cell receptor (beta chain) was recovered during a study of tumor-infiltrating lymphocytes in localized non-small cell lung cancer. Data came from immunoSEQ multiplex PCR; TCRdb stores just in-frame clones and leaves some out. Among about 9,900 clones listed, roughly 71% were seen once. CDR1 SGDLS and CDR2 YYNGEE come from the germline V gene. Trimming shortened V by 0 bases and J by 5 bases, and 14 bases separated the two germline ends. The CDR3 contains 15 residues. The chain recombines TRBV9 with TRBJ2-5, with D possibly being TRBD2 (6 bases). The TCR comes from a human donor with non-small cell lung cancer. The sequenced material came from lung tumor tissue. The CDR3 nucleotides read TGTGCCAGCAGCGTAGGCGGGACTGGACGGGAGACCCAGTACTTC. Its protein is CASSVGGTGRETQYF.